A selection of T cell receptor beta chains follows, all from one sample in a study of blood T cell repertoires in COVID-19. Generated by immunoSEQ multiplex PCR, the TCRdb table keeps only in-frame clones and is missing some. Of over 250,000 clones detected, roughly 90% appear once; the ten largest clones hold over 4%. The sequencing input was peripheral blood. The receptors originated from a man aged 55 to 69 who had recovered from COVID-19. Each CDR3 is given with its conserved first and last residue. A D gene is named only where the DNA matches it firmly. Not every row has a clone size; where given, it reads once, few, many or a size class.

>NA|TRBD2|15|TRBV4-1|TRBJ2-3
CASSQGAGGEDTQYF
TGCGCCAGCAGCCAGGGGGCGGGGGGGGAAGATACGCAGTATTTT
>NA|TRBD2|13|TRBV9|TRBJ2-5
CASSVSGGETQYF
TGTGCCAGCAGCGTTAGCGGGGGCGAGACCCAGTACTTC
>NA|NA|11|TRBV20-1|TRBJ1-1
CSARDNLSAFF
TGCAGTGCTAGGGACAACCTGAGTGCTTTCTTT
>NA|NA|17|TRBV5-1|TRBJ1-3
CASSSSTADSSGNTIYF
TGCGCCAGCAGCTCGTCAACGGCCGACAGCTCTGGAAACACCATATATTTT
>NA|TRBD1|18|TRBV19|TRBJ2-6
CASSARTGGASGANVLTF
TGTGCCAGTAGTGCCCGGACAGGGGGCGCCTCTGGGGCCAACGTCCTGACTTTC
>NA|NA|15|TRBV6-5|TRBJ1-2
CASSYSTQGRRGYTF
TGTGCCAGCAGTTACTCGACCCAGGGAAGGCGCGGCTACACCTTC
>NA|TRBD1|14|TRBV7-8|TRBJ1-1
CASSFNRGFAEAFF
TGTGCCAGCAGCTTCAACAGGGGCTTTGCTGAAGCTTTCTTT
>NA|TRBD2|15|TRBV9|TRBJ2-5
CASSPGTSSSETQYF
TGTGCCAGCAGCCCCGGGACTAGCTCGTCAGAGACCCAGTACTTC
>NA|NA|13|TRBV6-8|TRBJ2-2
CASSPGGGGELFF
TGTGCCAGCAGTCCAGGGGGAGGCGGGGAGCTGTTTTTT
>NA|TRBD1|18|TRBV7-2|TRBJ1-1
CASSLVGTGGSVNTEAFF
TGTGCCAGCAGCTTAGTAGGGACAGGGGGCTCCGTGAACACTGAAGCTTTCTTT
>NA|TRBD1|15|TRBV7-3|TRBJ1-1
CASSLQGGKNTEAFF
TGTGCCAGCAGCTTACAAGGGGGCAAAAACACTGAAGCTTTCTTT
>NA|NA|14|TRBV7-3|TRBJ1-2
CASSLMASQGGYTF
TGTGCCAGCAGCTTAATGGCTTCACAGGGTGGCTACACCTTC
>NA|NA|14|TRBV6-1|TRBJ1-4
CASSDRGGNEKLFF
TGTGCCAGCAGTGACCGGGGAGGTAATGAAAAACTGTTTTTT
>many|NA|13|TRBV9|TRBJ1-1
CASSSDLNTEAFF
TGTGCCAGCAGCTCGGACTTAAACACTGAAGCTTTCTTT
>NA|NA|11|TRBV6-5|TRBJ2-1
CATLRDFEQFF
TGTGCCACTCTCCGGGACTTTGAGCAGTTCTTC
>NA|NA|12|TRBV2|TRBJ2-7
CASTTQGYEQYF
TGTGCCAGCACTACACAGGGCTACGAGCAGTACTTC
>NA|TRBD2|14|TRBV29-1|TRBJ2-1
CSVVLQRGGSEQFF
TGCAGCGTTGTACTCCAGCGGGGGGGCAGTGAGCAGTTCTTC
>once|NA|13|TRBV29-1|TRBJ1-1
CSVERTVATEAFF
TGCAGCGTTGAAAGGACAGTAGCCACTGAAGCTTTCTTT
>NA|NA|14|TRBV27|TRBJ2-2
CASSLGLNTGELFF
TGTGCCAGCAGTTTGGGACTCAACACCGGGGAGCTGTTTTTT
>once|TRBD1|14|TRBV5-1|TRBJ2-7
CASRLGDRTYEQYF
TGCGCCAGCAGACTCGGGGACAGGACCTACGAGCAGTACTTC
>NA|TRBD1|18|TRBV11-3|TRBJ2-1
CASSLEIGRTGIYNEQFF
TGTGCCAGCAGCTTAGAAATTGGAAGGACAGGCATCTACAATGAGCAGTTCTTC
>NA|NA|15|TRBV18|TRBJ1-6
CASSPGTGYNSPLHF
TGTGCCAGCTCACCAGGCACAGGATATAATTCACCCCTCCACTTT
>NA|TRBD2|15|TRBV3-1/TRBV3-2|TRBJ2-7
CASSPQPSGGSEQYF
TGTGCCAGCAGCCCTCAACCGAGCGGGGGGTCCGAGCAGTACTTC